The 18 T cell receptor beta chains in this list originate from one sample, sequenced in a study of T cell repertoires in cytomegalovirus infection. TCRdb analysed the reads with MiXCR anew, one entry per CDR3 protein. The repertoire consists of about 770,000 distinct CDR3 sequences, with about 28% occurring once and the leading ten covering 13%. These receptors' antigens are unknown. The sequenced sample was cultured CD8+ T cells from PBMCs, obtained from culture after CMV antigen stimulation. These TCRs come from a human donor in good health (CMV status not recorded). Some clones in this sample may be carry-over from other donors' samples.

This clonotype was detected ten times or more. V and J are TRBV7-2 and TRBJ2-2, with D perhaps matching TRBD1 (5 bases). Germline V gene data show CDR1 as SGHTA and CDR2 as FQGNSA. V gave up 5 bases and J gave up 0 bases, with 16 bases separating them. The CDR3 contains 17 residues. CDR3 in DNA: TGTGCCAGCAGCCTACCCGAGGAGACAGCGAACACCGGGGAGCTGTTTTTT. Protein: CASSLPEETANTGELFF.

This clonotype was found many times. The genes are TRBV6-5 and TRBJ2-5; TRBD2 matches 9 bases. This CDR3 region has 18 residues. J was trimmed by 5 bases and V by 0 bases; bases with no gene match: 13. Germline V gene sequence: CDR1 MNHEY, CDR2 SVGAGI. Here the CDR3 DNA reads TGTGCCAGCAGTTACTCGCGGATGGGTAGCGGGGGAGGTGAGACCCAGTACTTC. This translates into CASSYSRMGSGGGETQYF.

This clonotype was recorded a few times. The chain employs TRBV27 and TRBJ2-5, with D possibly being TRBD1 or TRBD2 (5 bases each). Trimming removed 4 bases from V and 3 bases from J, with 15 bases in between. Germline CDR1 MNHEY, CDR2 SMNVEV (reference sequence). CDR3 size: 15 residues. Here the CDR3 reads CASSSSGTQKETQYF. The CDR3, as DNA: TGTGCCAGCAGTTCCTCGGGGACGCAAAAAGAGACCCAGTACTTC.

This clonotype has a count of ten or more. The J gene is TRBJ1-5, the V gene TRBV4-1; TRBD1 matches 9 bases. The germline CDR1 and CDR2 sequences are MGHRA and YSYEKL. The CDR3 loop spans 19 amino acids. J lost 1 base, V lost 3 bases, and 13 bases had no gene match. This CDR3 is CASSQVGTGLYRSNQPQHF. In DNA, the CDR3 is TGCGCCAGCAGCCAGGTCGGGACAGGGCTCTATCGGAGCAATCAGCCCCAGCATTTT.

The rearrangement joins TRBV27 to TRBJ1-1; no definite D call. From germline, CDR1 is MNHEY and CDR2 SMNVEV (reference sequence). This CDR3 spans 13 amino acids. Trimming cost V 4 bases and J 6 bases, with 12 bases left between them. CDR3 protein: CASSWKSVAEAFF. In nucleotides, the CDR3 is TGTGCCAGCAGTTGGAAGTCTGTCGCTGAAGCTTTCTTT.

This clonotype turned up a few times. Relative to the germline gene, one junction end is altered; a read error may explain this. V gene TRBV4-1 combines with J gene TRBJ2-2; either TRBD1 or TRBD2 may supply D (5 bases each). This CDR3 contains 15 residues. Germline CDR1 is MGHRA and CDR2 is YSYEKL. The CDR3 coding sequence is TGCGCCAGCAGGGAGGTGGCAGGGAACGCCGGGGAGCTGTTTTTT. This codes for CASREVAGNAGELFF.

This clonotype was observed a handful of times. The chain has TRBV11-2 and TRBJ2-1; D unresolved. Germline CDR1 is SGHAT and CDR2 is FQNNGV. Trimming left V 4 bases short and J 5 bases short, with 12 bases between. The CDR3 loop spans 14 amino acids. CDR3 in DNA: TGTGCCAGCAGCTGGATGGGTCCGGACAATGAGCAGTTCTTC. Its protein is CASSWMGPDNEQFF.

V and J are TRBV15 and TRBJ1-2; D call uncertain. The CDR3 is 13 residues long. V was clipped by 5 bases and J by 5 bases, with 12 bases between them. Germline values: CDR1 LNHNV, CDR2 YYDKDF (reference sequence). CDR3 DNA sequence: TGTGCCACCAGCGTCCCCTCCGGTTATGGCTACACCTTC. Translated, it gives CATSVPSGYGYTF.

This clonotype showed up many times. This chain connects TRBV27 to TRBJ1-4; D gene unclear. CDR3 size: 15 residues. The V end was cut by 0 bases, the J end by 4 bases, with 9 bases between. Looked up from germline, CDR1 is MNHEY and CDR2 is SMNVEV (reference sequence). The CDR3 here is CASSLSWGVNEKLFF. The CDR3 DNA reads as TGTGCCAGCAGTTTATCGTGGGGTGTTAATGAAAAACTGTTTTTT.

This chain uses TRBV10-3 with TRBJ2-2; D ambiguous. This CDR3 contains 11 residues. Trimming left V 2 bases short and J 10 bases short, with 5 bases between. The V gene's germline CDR1 is ENHRY and CDR2 SYGVKD. The CDR3 here is CAISEVSELFF. The CDR3 bases are TGTGCCATCAGTGAGGTTTCGGAGCTGTTTTTT.

Here the CDR3 DNA reads TGTGCCAGCAGTTCTGGACTGCCGGCCGCGAACACCGGGGAGCTGTTTTTT. This encodes CASSSGLPAANTGELFF. This chain joins TRBV6-6 and TRBJ2-2; the D gene is possibly TRBD2 (5 bases). The germline V and J ends were trimmed by 4 bases and 0 bases, with 15 bases remaining between them. The CDR3 loop spans 17 amino acids. The germline V gene encodes CDR1 MNHNY and CDR2 SVGAGI (reference sequence).

V and J are TRBV27 and TRBJ1-4; D not resolved. The germline gives CDR1 MNHEY, CDR2 SMNVEV (reference sequence). V was trimmed by 2 bases and J by 0 bases, leaving 13 bases between them. The CDR3 is 17 amino acids. The CDR3 bases are TGTGCCAGCAGTTTACTACCGCGACCAACAACTAATGAAAAACTGTTTTTT. Translating it yields CASSLLPRPTTNEKLFF.

V gene TRBV7-9 combines with J gene TRBJ2-3; 7 bases match TRBD2. Germline CDR1 reads SEHNR; CDR2 reads FQNEAQ (reference sequence). The trim removed 5 bases at V and 7 bases at J, leaving 6 bases unmatched. The CDR3 totals 13 residues. The CDR3, as DNA: TGTGCCAGCAGCACGACTAGCTACTATACGCAGTATTTT. It specifies CASSTTSYYTQYF.

This clonotype has a handful of counts. The J gene is TRBJ2-5, the V gene TRBV28; D call uncertain. Looked up from germline, CDR1 is MDHEN and CDR2 is SYDVKM. The CDR3 runs to 18 residues. V was clipped by 3 bases and J by 2 bases, with 22 bases between them. This chain's CDR3 is CASSFDANVPSIQETQYF. The CDR3 region has the DNA TGTGCCAGCAGTTTTGACGCGAACGTTCCTTCGATACAAGAGACCCAGTACTTC.

This clonotype came up a few times. The rearrangement links TRBV7-2 to TRBJ1-1, with unresolved D. From germline, CDR1 is SGHTA and CDR2 FQGNSA. The CDR3 spans 15 residues. Trimming shortened V by 3 bases and J by 0 bases, and 11 bases separated the two germline ends. CDR3 bases: TGTGCCAGCAGCTTTGCCCGGACCCTGAACACTGAAGCTTTCTTT. It codes for CASSFARTLNTEAFF.

A few counts support this clonotype. V gene TRBV14 combines with J gene TRBJ1-1, with D possibly TRBD1 on 5 matching bases. The V and J ends lost 1 base and 0 bases respectively, with 36 bases between them. The CDR3 spans 24 residues. CDR1 and CDR2 from the germline V gene are SGHDN and FVKESK. This CDR3 is CASSQALGDSALASRIFLNTEAFF. CDR3 coding DNA: TGTGCCAGCAGCCAAGCGCTTGGCGACAGTGCACTGGCGTCCCGAATATTCCTGAACACTGAAGCTTTCTTT.

This clonotype came up many times. The chain couples TRBV7-2 to TRBJ2-1, with a tentative D call TRBD1 (5 bases). The CDR3 covers 16 residues. The germline V and J ends were trimmed by 5 bases and 7 bases, with 21 bases remaining between them. In germline, CDR1 is SGHTA, CDR2 FQGNSA. The CDR3 region is CASSVGAGPLFNEQFF. CDR3 nucleotide sequence: TGTGCCAGCAGCGTAGGGGCAGGGCCATTATTTAATGAGCAGTTCTTC.

In its sample, this clonotype was seen many times. The V and J genes are TRBV7-8 and TRBJ2-2; D is perhaps TRBD1 (5 bases). Per germline, CDR1 SGHVS and CDR2 FQNEAQ. Trimming stripped 3 bases from V and 6 bases from J, with 14 bases between. This CDR3 is 15 amino acids long. In DNA form, the CDR3 reads TGTGCCAGCAGCTTGGGGCTCCCGAAGGCCGGGGAGCTGTTTTTT. This encodes CASSLGLPKAGELFF.